The 6 T cell receptor beta chains below were found in one sample sequenced in a study of T-cell memory formation after mild COVID-19. One entry per CDR3 protein, called by TCRdb with MiXCR from the 5' RACE reads. The sample records some 40,000 distinct CDR3 sequences, 5.5% to 7% being singletons. Sequencing input: PBMCs or a T cell subset sorted from them (not recorded which). Every receptor here comes from an adult who had mild COVID-19 (a few samples of this study predate the infection). Cell type and time point are not known.

The rearrangement joins TRBV11-2 to TRBJ1-1; D gene unclear. With 2 bases removed from V and 4 bases from J, the gap between germline ends came to 11 bases. The V gene's germline CDR1 is SGHAT and CDR2 FQNNGV. The CDR3 runs 14 residues. Here the CDR3 DNA reads TGTGCCAGCAGCTTACAGGTGGCCGGCACTGAAGCTTTCTTT. This sequence encodes CASSLQVAGTEAFF.

This clonotype was observed at least ten times. The chain recombines TRBV7-8 with TRBJ2-1; 7 bases agree with TRBD1. The CDR3 runs to 13 residues. Germline V gene data show CDR1 as SGHVS and CDR2 as FQNEAQ. J gave up 6 bases and V 5 bases, and 4 bases lay outside the gene matches. The CDR3 here is CASSRHRGNEQFF. CDR3 in DNA: TGTGCCAGCAGCCGTCACAGGGGCAATGAGCAGTTCTTC.

The sample holds one count of this clonotype. A much larger clonotype is one base distant, so this may be a read error. V usage is TRBV12-3 or TRBV12-4 and J usage is TRBJ1-5; the D is unclear. The CDR3 has 15 amino acids. V shed 5 bases and J shed 1 base, with 12 bases lying between them. CDR3 loop: CASSKQTLSNQPQHF. The CDR3 DNA is TGTGCCAGCAGTAAACAGACGTTAAGCAATCAGCCCCAGCATTTT.

This clonotype has only a few counts. CDR3 nucleotides: TGTGCCAGCAGCCGCGACAGGGAAGAGCAGTTCTTC. Translating gives CASSRDREEQFF. This rearrangement joins TRBV2 to TRBJ2-1, with 7 positions matching TRBD1. V was clipped by 6 bases and J by 10 bases; unmatched bases: 6. CDR1 and CDR2 (germline): SNHLY, FYNNEI. This CDR3 region has 12 residues.

In this sample, this clonotype turned up many times. This sequence joins TRBV5-1 and TRBJ2-1; D is possibly TRBD2 (6 bases). The germline V gene has CDR1 SGHRS and CDR2 YFSETQ. The V end lost 3 bases, the J end lost 5 bases, and 36 bases lay between the germline ends. CDR3 size: 22 residues. CDR3 protein: CASSSGRGLYPAPSVGDNEQFF. CDR3 nucleotides: TGCGCCAGCAGCTCAGGAAGGGGACTGTACCCAGCCCCATCGGTAGGCGACAATGAGCAGTTCTTC.

J is TRBJ1-2 and V is TRBV29-1; 8 nucleotides match TRBD1. From germline, CDR1 is SQVTM and CDR2 ANQGSEA. J lost 4 bases, V lost 4 bases, and 8 bases had no gene match. The CDR3 length is 14 residues. The CDR3 bases are TGCAGCGTTGTTGGGCAGGGGGCAATCTATGGCTACACCTTC. It is translated as CSVVGQGAIYGYTF.